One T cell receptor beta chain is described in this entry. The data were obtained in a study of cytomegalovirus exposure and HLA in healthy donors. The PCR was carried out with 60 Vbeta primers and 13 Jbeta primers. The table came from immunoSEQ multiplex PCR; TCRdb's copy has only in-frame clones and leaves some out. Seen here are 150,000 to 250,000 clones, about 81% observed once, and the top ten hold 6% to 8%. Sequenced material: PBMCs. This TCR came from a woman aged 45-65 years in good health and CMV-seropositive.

CDR3 coding DNA: TGTGCCGGAGGGGAGTTAGGCCTTTCTGGGGCCAACGTCCTGACTTTC. This encodes CAGGELGLSGANVLTF. V gene TRBV2 combines with J gene TRBJ2-6; possible D gene TRBD2, 6 bases. This CDR3 comprises 16 residues. Germline loops: CDR1 SNHLY, CDR2 FYNNEI. Trimming left V 11 bases short and J 1 base short, with 18 bases between.